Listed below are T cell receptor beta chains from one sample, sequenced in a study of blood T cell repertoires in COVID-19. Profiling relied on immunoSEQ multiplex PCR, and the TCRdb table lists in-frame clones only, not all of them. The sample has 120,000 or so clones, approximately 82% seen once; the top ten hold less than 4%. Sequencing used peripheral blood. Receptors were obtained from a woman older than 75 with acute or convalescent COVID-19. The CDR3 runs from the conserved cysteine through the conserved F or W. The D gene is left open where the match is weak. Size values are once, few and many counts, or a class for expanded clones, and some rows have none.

CASSGRPGISYNEQFF TGTGCCAGCTCTGGAAGGCCGGGGATCTCCTACAATGAGCAGTTCTTC TRBV18 . TRBJ2-1 .
CAWSVQGTPTGELFF TGTGCCTGGAGTGTCCAGGGGACCCCCACCGGGGAGCTGTTTTTT TRBV30 . TRBJ2-2 once
CASSSGAGGAWGYTF TGTGCCAGCAGCTCCGGGGCAGGGGGCGCGTGGGGCTACACCTTC TRBV5-4 TRBD1 TRBJ1-2 once
CASGLPGQNYGYTF TGCGCCAGCGGGTTACCGGGACAGAACTATGGCTACACCTTC TRBV5-1 TRBD1 TRBJ1-2 .
CASGPGTSGSDTQYF TGTGCCAGCGGACCCGGGACTAGCGGGAGCGATACGCAGTATTTT TRBV6-5 TRBD2 TRBJ2-3 .
CASSLEGGNSYGYTF TGTGCCAGCAGCTTAGAGGGAGGAAATAGCTATGGCTACACCTTC TRBV7-9 . TRBJ1-2 few
CASSLAGFTGELFF TGTGCCAGTAGCCTAGCGGGGTTCACCGGGGAGCTGTTTTTT TRBV19 TRBD2 TRBJ2-2 .
CASRSGTGGPGELFF TGTGCCAGCAGGTCCGGGACAGGGGGCCCCGGGGAGCTGTTTTTT TRBV7-9 TRBD1 TRBJ2-2 .
CASSPDRVNQPQHF TGTGCCAGCAGCCCTGACAGGGTAAATCAGCCCCAGCATTTT TRBV7-2 TRBD1 TRBJ1-5 .
CASSVYNSPLHF TGTGCCAGCAGCGTATATAATTCACCCCTCCACTTT TRBV6-5 . TRBJ1-6 .
CASSFRVPGLAGVRTDTQYF TGTGCCAGCAGTTTCCGAGTCCCGGGACTAGCGGGAGTACGCACAGATACGCAGTATTTT TRBV27 TRBD2 TRBJ2-3 .
CASRPGTSEETQYF TGCGCCAGCCGACCGGGGACTAGTGAAGAGACCCAGTACTTC TRBV5-1 TRBD2 TRBJ2-5 .
CASSVSGTVNEKLFF TGTGCCAGCAGCGTATCCGGGACAGTTAATGAAAAACTGTTTTTT TRBV9 TRBD1 TRBJ1-4 .
CASSYGAGVNTEAFF TGTGCCAGCAGTTATGGGGCAGGAGTAAACACTGAAGCTTTCTTT TRBV6-5 . TRBJ1-1 .
CASSVHGTVPSYEQYF TGTGCCAGCAGCGTACATGGGACTGTCCCCTCCTACGAGCAGTACTTC TRBV11-2 . TRBJ2-7 .
CASSADYLDEQFF TGTGCCAGCAGCGCCGACTACCTCGATGAGCAGTTCTTC TRBV7-9 . TRBJ2-1 few
CASSSHRVAEKLFF TGTGCCAGCAGCTCTCACAGGGTTGCTGAAAAACTGTTTTTT TRBV7-2 . TRBJ1-4 .
CASSPGSGGPQETQYF TGCGCCAGCAGCCCAGGCAGCGGGGGGCCCCAAGAGACCCAGTACTTC TRBV5-1 TRBD2 TRBJ2-5 .
CASSQQGLNYGYTF TGTGCCAGCTCACAACAGGGGCTGAACTATGGCTACACCTTC TRBV18 TRBD1 TRBJ1-2 .
CASSLGTSGQETQYF TGTGCCAGCAGCCTAGGGACTAGCGGCCAAGAGACCCAGTACTTC TRBV3-1/TRBV3-2 TRBD2 TRBJ2-5 .
CASSLRRTKSNQPQHF TGTGCCAGCAGCTTGAGACGGACTAAAAGCAATCAGCCCCAGCATTTT TRBV5-6 . TRBJ1-5 few
CSGWVGGGTEAFF TGCAGCGGCTGGGTGGGGGGTGGAACTGAAGCTTTCTTT TRBV29-1 . TRBJ1-1 few
CASSRGQGLEKLFF TGCGCCAGCAGCCGGGGACAGGGGTTAGAAAAACTGTTTTTT TRBV5-1 TRBD1 TRBJ1-4 few
CASSYSGEGQPQHF TGTGCCAGCAGTTATTCAGGGGAGGGCCAGCCCCAGCATTTT TRBV6-6 . TRBJ1-5 .
CASSEVRGETQYF TGTGCCAGCAGTGAAGTGAGGGGGGAGACCCAGTACTTC TRBV6-4 . TRBJ2-5 .
CASSPRTSGTDTQYF TGTGCCAGCAGCCCCCGGACTAGCGGCACAGATACGCAGTATTTT TRBV9 TRBD2 TRBJ2-3 few
CASSLNPQGSEAFF TGTGCCAGCAGCTTAAACCCCCAGGGGTCTGAAGCTTTCTTT TRBV7-3 . TRBJ1-1 .